Below, 25 T cell receptor beta chains from the same sample are listed, as sequenced in a study of blood T cell repertoires in COVID-19. Only in-frame clones appear in the TCRdb table, and some are missing; sequencing was by immunoSEQ multiplex PCR. Among roughly 32,000 clones listed, roughly three quarters were seen once. Sequenced: peripheral blood. These receptor sequences come from a human donor in a cohort sampled during active COVID-19.

This chain uses TRBV12-2 with TRBJ2-1; the table's D call of TRBD1 was not tested on the DNA. TRBV12-2 is annotated as a pseudogene. This CDR3 contains 15 residues. CDR3 amino acids: CASRPRTGSYNEQFF. CDR3 DNA sequence: TGTGCAAGTCGCCCCAGGACAGGGTCCTACAATGAGCAGTTCTTC.

This rearrangement joins TRBV11-2 to TRBJ2-7; TRBD2 is a possible D gene (5 bases). The ends were cut back, 5 bases at V and 3 bases at J, with 14 bases in the middle. This CDR3 spans 14 amino acids. Germline V gene sequence: CDR1 SGHAT, CDR2 FQNNGV. The CDR3 nucleotides are TGTGCCAGCAGCGGTACACTAGACTTCTACGAGCAGTACTTC. This translates into CASSGTLDFYEQYF.

J is TRBJ2-1 and V is TRBV6-5; TRBD2 aligns across 9 bases. Germline assignment: CDR1 MNHEY and CDR2 SVGAGI. CDR3 length: 13 residues. After removal of 7 bases from V and 6 bases from J, the junction contained 4 bases not matched to a gene. The CDR3 bases are TGTGCCAGCACGGCGGGAGGGGTCAATGAGCAGTTCTTC. It yields the protein CASTAGGVNEQFF.

This chain joins TRBV30 and TRBJ1-4, with D uncertain. Between the trimmed V and J ends, which lost 3 bases and 10 bases, there was a span of 15 bases. CDR1 is GTSNPN, CDR2 SVGIG, per germline (reference sequence). The CDR3 runs to 13 residues. This CDR3 is CAWSEGSRLKLFF. CDR3 coding DNA: TGTGCCTGGAGCGAGGGTTCGCGACTAAAACTGTTTTTT.

V gene TRBV2 combines with J gene TRBJ2-3; D uncertain. The CDR3 spans 11 residues. Germline values: CDR1 SNHLY, CDR2 FYNNEI. V lost 7 bases and J lost 4, with 6 bases in between. This CDR3 is CASTVSDTQYF. The CDR3 DNA reads TGTGCCAGCACGGTCTCAGATACGCAGTATTTT.

The chain has TRBV7-9 and TRBJ2-2; maybe TRBD1 (6 bases). The CDR3 covers 15 residues. Germline V gene sequence: CDR1 SEHNR, CDR2 FQNEAQ (reference sequence). Trimming stripped 8 bases from V and 0 bases from J, with 13 bases between. Here the CDR3 reads CASGKGTPNTGELFF. The CDR3 region has the DNA TGTGCCAGCGGTAAAGGGACACCGAACACCGGGGAGCTGTTTTTT.

This clone was observed a few times. CDR3 in amino acids: CASTSTGAPYGYTF. The CDR3 DNA reads as TGTGCCAGCACCTCGACAGGGGCTCCCTATGGCTACACCTTC. V is TRBV7-9 and J is TRBJ1-2; 8 bases agree with TRBD1. The germline gives CDR1 SEHNR, CDR2 FQNEAQ (reference sequence). This CDR3 region has 14 residues. Trimming removed 7 bases from V and 4 bases from J; junction bases left unmatched: 8.

The sample holds a few counts of this clone. CDR3 bases: TGTGCCTGGAGTGTACAAGGCTGGGGGATACAGGGGATATGGGAGCAGTACTTC. Its translation: CAWSVQGWGIQGIWEQYF. V is TRBV30 and J is TRBJ2-7, with 7 bases identical to TRBD1. This CDR3 is 18 amino acids long. In germline, CDR1 is GTSNPN, CDR2 SVGIG (reference sequence). V was pared by 0 bases and J by 7 bases, with 21 bases of the junction left unmatched. The full variable domain, its missing parts supplied by reference TRBV30 and TRBJ2-7, is SQTIHQWPATLVQPVGSPLSLECTVEGTSNPNLYWYRQAAGRGLQLLFYSVGIGQISSEVPQNLSASRPQDRQFILSSKKLLLSDSGFYLCAWSVQGWGIQGIWEQYFGPGTRLTVT.

This clone has a single count. This chain links TRBV19 with TRBJ2-3; TRBD1 agrees at 10 bases. The trim removed 10 bases at V and 4 bases at J, leaving 8 bases unmatched. CDR1 is LNHDA and CDR2 is SQIVND in the germline V gene (reference sequence). This CDR3 spans 14 amino acids. The DNA of the CDR3 is TGTGCCACTAAGAGGGACAGGGGTCCAGATACGCAGTATTTT. It encodes CATKRDRGPDTQYF.

CDR3 bases: TGTGCCAGCAGTGATTGGAGTGCAGGGAATACTGAAGCTTTCTTT. This encodes CASSDWSAGNTEAFF. This sequence joins TRBV6-1 and TRBJ1-1, with D possibly matching TRBD1 (5 bases). From germline, CDR1 is MNHNS and CDR2 SASEGT. Between the trimmed V and J ends, which lost 3 bases and 5 bases, there was a span of 16 bases. The CDR3 has 15 amino acids.

V gene TRBV11-2 combines with J gene TRBJ2-7; 11 nucleotides match TRBD1. V dropped 5 bases and J dropped 3; count of bases not matched to a gene: 6. The germline V gene encodes CDR1 SGHAT and CDR2 FQNNGV. CDR3 length: 15 amino acids. The CDR3 sequence is CASSPPGTGGYEQYF. Written as DNA, the CDR3 is TGTGCCAGCAGCCCTCCTGGGACAGGGGGCTACGAGCAGTACTTC.

The rearrangement uses TRBV5-4 and TRBJ2-3, with 8 bases fitting TRBD1. V lost 4 bases to trimming and J lost 8 bases; unmatched junction nucleotides: 6. CDR1 and CDR2 (germline): SGHNT, YYREEE (reference sequence). This CDR3 is built from 13 residues. The CDR3 nucleotides are TGTGCCAGCAGCCTAGGACAGGGAGGTACGCAGTATTTT. This sequence encodes CASSLGQGGTQYF.

Points on this clone: The same CDR3 is also encoded by other DNA sequences in this sample. The chain uses TRBV6-5 and TRBJ1-6; a weak D match, TRBD1 (5 bases). Germline CDR1 and CDR2: MNHEY and SVGAGI. The CDR3 consists of 13 residues. Trimming removed 5 bases from V and 9 bases from J, with 11 bases in between. CDR3 in amino acids: CASSQQGSSPLHF. The CDR3 DNA reads TGTGCCAGCAGTCAGCAGGGCTCTTCACCCCTCCACTTT.

The chain uses TRBV30 and TRBJ2-7; a weak D match, TRBD1 (5 bases). The CDR3 spans 12 residues. Trimming pared 4 bases from V and 3 bases from J, leaving 10 bases between. CDR1 and CDR2 (germline): GTSNPN, SVGIG (reference sequence). CDR3 DNA sequence: TGTGCCTGGACTAGACAGAACTACGAGCAGTACTTC. The encoded protein is CAWTRQNYEQYF.

The chain couples TRBV5-1 to TRBJ2-5; weak D call: TRBD1 (5 bases). Germline CDR1 reads SGHRS; CDR2 reads YFSETQ. The CDR3 runs 14 residues. Trimming cost V 2 bases and J 5 bases, with 13 bases left between them. CDR3 DNA sequence: TGCGCCAGCAGCTTTAGCACAGGTGGGGAGACCCAGTACTTC. This codes for CASSFSTGGETQYF.

CDR3 region: CASSQSTGTYGYTF. Here the CDR3 DNA reads TGTGCCAGCAGCCAATCCACGGGAACTTATGGCTACACCTTC. The V and J genes are TRBV16 and TRBJ1-2; D remains ambiguous. V lost 0 bases to trimming and J lost 5 bases, with 10 bases between them. CDR1 and CDR2 from the germline V gene are KGHSY and FQNENV. This CDR3 has 14 residues.

This chain connects TRBV11-2 to TRBJ2-7, with D possibly being TRBD2 (6 bases). From germline, CDR1 is SGHAT and CDR2 FQNNGV. V lost 1 base and J lost 1, with 11 bases in between. This CDR3 spans 15 amino acids. This CDR3 is CASSLGSGRSYEQYF. As DNA, the CDR3 is TGTGCCAGCAGCTTAGGCTCAGGGAGGTCCTACGAGCAGTACTTC. The whole variable domain, filled in from reference TRBV11-2 and TRBJ2-7, reads EAGVAQSPRYKIIEKRQSVAFWCNPISGHATLYWYQQILGQGPKLLIQFQNNGVVDDSQLPKDRFSAERLKGVDSTLKIQPAKLEDSAVYLCASSLGSGRSYEQYFGPGTRLTVT.

This clone appeared a single time. The chain recombines TRBV29-1 with TRBJ1-5; D is possibly TRBD1 (6 bases). The CDR3 runs 13 residues. V shed 5 bases and J shed 3 bases, with 11 bases lying between them. CDR1 is SQVTM and CDR2 is ANQGSEA in the germline V gene. In DNA, the CDR3 is TGCAGCGTTAGGGACAACTACAATCAGCCCCAGCATTTT. Translation: CSVRDNYNQPQHF.

The chain combines TRBV5-8 with TRBJ2-5, with 11 bases fitting TRBD1. CDR3 length: 16 residues. Looked up from germline, CDR1 is SGHTS and CDR2 is YDEGEE. V shed 6 bases and J 3 bases; nucleotides not matched to a gene: 10. Written as DNA, the CDR3 is TGTGCCAGCACCAATACACCGGGACAGGGGGAAGAGACCCAGTACTTC. This gives the protein CASTNTPGQGEETQYF.

V gene TRBV27 combines with J gene TRBJ1-1; 9 bases fit TRBD1. The V gene's germline CDR1 is MNHEY and CDR2 SMNVEV (reference sequence). Trimming cost V 2 bases and J 6 bases; bases outside gene matches: 16. This CDR3 has 18 residues. The CDR3, as DNA: TGTGCCAGCAGTTTAGGGGGGGGGACAGGGACCTTAATCCCTGAAGCTTTCTTT. Amino acid sequence: CASSLGGGTGTLIPEAFF.

The chain is built from TRBV18 and TRBJ2-4, with D tentatively TRBD1 (5 bases). In germline, CDR1 is KGHSH, CDR2 LQKENI. CDR3 length: 15 residues. Trimming took 1 base from V and 1 from J, leaving 8 bases between them. The CDR3 region is CASSPQGFAKNIQYF. CDR3 DNA sequence: TGTGCCAGCTCACCACAGGGGTTTGCCAAAAACATTCAGTACTTC.

This clone was seen a single time. The V gene is TRBV2, the J gene TRBJ1-6; no clear D. Trimming took 6 bases from V and 4 from J, leaving 19 bases between them. Germline loops: CDR1 SNHLY, CDR2 FYNNEI. The CDR3 runs 17 residues. The CDR3 loop is CASRRIGLRSYNSPLHF. The CDR3 nucleotides are TGTGCCAGCAGGAGAATCGGACTGCGCTCATATAATTCACCCCTCCACTTT.

The chain joins TRBV11-2 to TRBJ1-1; D is uncertain. The CDR3 covers 13 residues. Germline CDR1 and CDR2: SGHAT and FQNNGV. V was trimmed by 3 bases and J by 1 base, leaving 6 bases between them. CDR3: CASSLAGNTEAFF. The CDR3 nucleotides are TGTGCCAGCAGCTTGGCAGGGAACACTGAAGCTTTCTTT. Using reference TRBV11-2 and TRBJ1-1 for the parts outside the CDR3, the full variable domain is EAGVAQSPRYKIIEKRQSVAFWCNPISGHATLYWYQQILGQGPKLLIQFQNNGVVDDSQLPKDRFSAERLKGVDSTLKIQPAKLEDSAVYLCASSLAGNTEAFFGQGTRLTVV.

This clone has just a few counts. J is TRBJ2-6 and V is TRBV11-2, with TRBD1 as a possible D gene (5 bases). Trimming pared 6 bases from V and 2 bases from J, leaving 11 bases between. CDR3 size: 15 residues. Germline CDR1 reads SGHAT; CDR2 reads FQNNGV. This chain's CDR3 is CASRFPGPGANVLTF. CDR3 DNA: TGTGCCAGCAGATTTCCAGGGCCTGGGGCCAACGTCCTGACTTTC.

This clone has only a few counts. The chain employs TRBV7-2 and TRBJ2-7; 12 bases fit TRBD2. Germline lookup yields CDR1 SGHTA and CDR2 FQGNSA. The CDR3 consists of 17 residues. V gave up 4 bases and J gave up 1 base; unmatched junction bases: 8. The DNA for the CDR3 is TGTGCCAGCAGCTCCGGACTAGCGGGAAAAGTTTCCTACGAGCAGTACTTC. Residues: CASSSGLAGKVSYEQYF. Combining the CDR3 with reference TRBV7-2 and TRBJ2-7 gives the whole variable domain GAGVSQSPSNKVTEKGKDVELRCDPISGHTALYWYRQSLGQGLEFLIYFQGNSAPDKSGLPSDRFSAERTGGSVSTLTIQRTQQEDSAVYLCASSSGLAGKVSYEQYFGPGTRLTVT.